This T cell receptor beta chain was found in a study of T cells after yellow fever vaccination. Findings and limits, study-wide: From the bulk population, abundant clonotypes could contaminate and appear within FACS-sorted repertoires. At 95% to 98% for CD4 and just over 85% for CD8, most primary-vaccination clones showed up again after the booster. Clonotypes appearing in both CD4 and CD8 compartments existed, and their share was small.

This clonotype was seen more than once but under ten times. Its antigen is not known. The CDR3 length is 11 residues. V dropped 4 bases and J dropped 7 bases, with 4 bases sitting between them. Germline-derived CDR1 and CDR2 are MNHEY and SVGEGT. TCR cDNA, made by 5'RACE template switching, carried an added universal primer site and UMIs. In TCRdb, the 5' RACE reads were re-called with MiXCR into one record per CDR3 protein. Counted here are approximately 260,000 distinct CDR3 sequences, roughly 4.8% occurring once; the ten biggest clones make up 3% to 4%. The source of this sequence is a man aged 18-30 years who received the YFV17D yellow fever vaccine. The sequenced sample was CD4+ T cells sorted from PBMCs, obtained on the day of the yellow fever booster vaccination. V gene TRBV6-2 or TRBV6-3 combines with J gene TRBJ2-2; D unclear. The CDR3 protein is CASSSIGELFF. Here the CDR3 DNA reads TGTGCCAGCAGTTCGATCGGGGAGCTGTTTTTT.